Listed below are T cell receptor beta chains from one sample, sequenced in a study of identical twins. Each CDR3 protein is one row after TCRdb ran MiXCR on the 5' RACE reads. The sample includes about 210,000 distinct CDR3 sequences, roughly 10% of them seen just once. The sequenced sample was memory (CD45RO+) T cells sorted from blood. The source is a woman under 30 in good health. Both conserved end residues are part of each CDR3. A D gene is named only where the DNA matches it firmly. Clone size is stated in some rows and not others, as once, few, many or a class when expanded.

15 TRBJ2-1 TRBV7-3 . . CASSPGSMAYNEQFF TGTGCCAGCAGCCCGGGCTCTATGGCTTACAATGAGCAGTTCTTC
13 TRBJ2-5 TRBV20-1 few . CSARDNTRETQYF TGCAGTGCTAGGGATAACACCCGGGAGACCCAGTACTTC
15 TRBJ1-1 TRBV20-1 many TRBD1 CSARVTLSQGGGTFF TGCAGTGCTAGGGTGACTTTAAGTCAGGGGGGAGGAACTTTCTTT
13 TRBJ2-7 TRBV12-3/TRBV12-4 few . CASSLSGKHEQYF TGTGCCAGCAGTTTGTCAGGGAAGCACGAGCAGTACTTC
14 TRBJ2-1 TRBV12-3/TRBV12-4 . . CASSFSTHYNEQFF TGTGCCAGCAGTTTTAGTACCCACTACAATGAGCAGTTCTTC
14 TRBJ2-1 TRBV20-1 few . CSASHWRSYNEQFF TGCAGTGCTAGTCACTGGAGGTCCTACAATGAGCAGTTCTTC
13 TRBJ2-5 TRBV7-2 . . CASSTRRGETQYF TGTGCCAGCAGCACCCGGAGGGGAGAGACCCAGTACTTC
15 TRBJ2-1 TRBV7-2 . . CASSLAFRDYNEQFF TGTGCCAGCAGCTTAGCCTTCCGGGACTACAATGAGCAGTTCTTC
15 TRBJ1-5 TRBV7-9 many . CASSLGGTVYQPQHF TGTGCCAGCAGCCTGGGGGGGACGGTGTATCAGCCCCAGCATTTT
15 TRBJ2-3 TRBV10-1 . . CASSEPDRRADTQYF TGCGCCAGCAGTGAGCCAGACAGGAGGGCAGATACGCAGTATTTT
13 TRBJ2-7 TRBV5-1 . . CASRPHSSYEQYF TGCGCCAGCAGGCCCCATAGCTCCTACGAGCAGTACTTC
14 TRBJ2-2 TRBV11-2 few TRBD1 CASSWDSYTGELFF TGTGCCAGCAGCTGGGACAGTTACACCGGGGAGCTGTTTTTT
15 TRBJ2-3 TRBV10-3 few . CAAGRGWGIMYTQYF TGTGCCGCAGGACGCGGCTGGGGTATAATGTATACGCAGTATTTT
13 TRBJ2-7 TRBV3-1 . . CASSQGLVYEQYF TGTGCCAGCAGCCAAGGGTTGGTTTACGAGCAGTACTTC
15 TRBJ1-1 TRBV11-1 . . CASSFGSLMNTEAFF TGTGCCAGCAGCTTTGGCAGCCTAATGAACACTGAAGCTTTCTTT
15 TRBJ2-3 TRBV3-1 few . CASSRRDSGTDTQYF TGTGCCAGCAGCCGACGGGACTCAGGCACAGATACGCAGTATTTT
13 TRBJ2-2 TRBV5-1 few . CASSGYGAGELFF TGCGCCAGCAGTGGGTATGGAGCCGGGGAGCTGTTTTTT
12 TRBJ1-1 TRBV12-3/TRBV12-4 few . CASNRDHTEAFF TGTGCCAGCAACAGGGATCACACTGAAGCTTTCTTT
13 TRBJ1-1 TRBV5-1 . . CASKEGGQGEAFF TGCGCCAGCAAGGAAGGGGGGCAAGGTGAAGCTTTCTTT
15 TRBJ2-1 TRBV20-1 . . CSARALAAQYNEQFF TGCAGTGCTAGAGCACTAGCTGCCCAGTACAATGAGCAGTTCTTC
14 TRBJ2-1 TRBV29-1 . . CSVESAGAYNEQFF TGCAGCGTTGAGTCTGCGGGGGCGTACAATGAGCAGTTCTTC
14 TRBJ1-2 TRBV3-1 . . CASSQVSTGYGYTF TGTGCCAGCAGCCAAGTAAGTACTGGCTATGGCTACACCTTC
15 TRBJ2-7 TRBV5-1 . TRBD2 CASSLTSGGPYEQYF TGCGCCAGCAGCTTGACTAGCGGGGGACCCTACGAGCAGTACTTC
11 TRBJ2-3 TRBV7-9 many . CASSDGDTQYF TGTGCCAGCAGCGACGGGGATACGCAGTATTTT
16 TRBJ2-3 TRBV3-1 . TRBD2 CASSQETSGVTDTQYF TGTGCCAGCAGCCAAGAGACTAGCGGGGTCACAGATACGCAGTATTTT
14 TRBJ2-2 TRBV19 . . CASSTREHTGELFF TGTGCCAGTAGTACCAGGGAGCACACCGGGGAGCTGTTTTTT
14 TRBJ1-5 TRBV15 few . CATSTGPGYQPQHF TGTGCCACCAGCACCGGGCCCGGATATCAGCCCCAGCATTTT
14 TRBJ2-3 TRBV20-1 . TRBD2 CSAGLAEGTDTQYF TGCAGTGCTGGACTAGCGGAGGGCACAGATACGCAGTATTTT
15 TRBJ2-3 TRBV5-1 many . CASTSGSGYTDTQYF TGCGCCAGCACCTCGGGGTCAGGCTACACAGATACGCAGTATTTT
14 TRBJ2-6 TRBV6-5 many . CASSSVPGANVLTF TGTGCCAGCAGTTCCGTACCTGGGGCCAACGTCCTGACTTTC